This T cell receptor beta chain appears in the sequencing data of a study of blood T cell repertoires in COVID-19. Data came from immunoSEQ multiplex PCR; TCRdb stores just in-frame clones and leaves some out. The repertoire has about 300,000 clones, nearly 90% of them found once; the top ten carry approximately 5%. V was trimmed by 0 bases and J by 10 bases, leaving 9 bases between them. CDR3 length: 13 amino acids. Germline CDR1 and CDR2: LGHDT and YNNKEL (reference sequence). Source material: PBMCs or T cells enriched from blood (not recorded which). This rearrangement joins TRBV3-1 (or the pseudogene TRBV3-2) to TRBJ1-4; D is unresolved. This clonotype was obtained from a woman aged 25 to 39 who had recovered from COVID-19. CDR3 protein: CASSQEDPGKLFF. The CDR3 DNA sequence: TGTGCCAGCAGCCAAGAAGACCCGGGAAAACTGTTTTTT.